One T cell receptor (beta chain) is described in this entry. These data come from a study of T cells in Graves' hyperthyroidism and ophthalmopathy. On the study more broadly: Peripheral blood was collected at initial diagnosis, before any treatment.

The TCR beta CDR3 regions underwent amplification using RNA transcripts as the source. HTBI primers were employed in a first-round RT-PCR of the TCR CDR3. Each CDR3 protein is one row after TCRdb ran MiXCR on the multiplex PCR reads. The repertoire consists of some 580,000 distinct CDR3 sequences, with 15% to 20% occurring once and the leading ten covering roughly 3.4%. The CDR3 covers 18 residues. Germline V lookup: CDR1 LGHDT, CDR2 YNNKEL (reference sequence). V was pared by 4 bases and J by 3 bases, with 12 bases of the junction left unmatched. The receptor was isolated from a woman aged 40 to 50 with Graves' ophthalmopathy. The chain uses TRBV3-1 and TRBJ2-3, with 11 bases lining up with TRBD2. Sequencing was carried out using blood. The CDR3 DNA follows: TGTGCCAGCAGCCGAGATCGAGGTAGCGGGAGGGATACAGATACGCAGTATTTT. Amino acid sequence: CASSRDRGSGRDTDTQYF.